The clone carrying this TCR beta chain has a count of ten or more. Its antigen is not identified. This specimen belongs to a study of metastatic and nonmetastatic thyroid tumors. Looking at the study overall: Blood and tumor or nodule tissue repertoires from malignant and benign thyroid patients were compared. Study outcomes and limitations: When malignant thyroid tumors were compared with benign nodules, TCR beta diversity was reportedly significantly higher in the malignant tumors. This held in both blood and tumor samples.

Until they underwent thyroid surgery, no patient had received any treatment. CDR1 is SGHRS and CDR2 is YFSETQ in the germline V gene. V was cut by 3 bases and J by 7 bases, with 22 bases left in between. The CDR3 covers 16 residues. In the authors' methods: Built for papillary thyroid cancer, a distant-metastasis classifier drew on CDR3 differences across clinicopathological groups. TCRdb reprocessed the PCR reads using MiXCR. TCRdb, not the original authors, processed these V and J calls. Among under 55,000 clones listed, approximately 17% were seen once. The sequence was collected from a female donor with papillary thyroid cancer or a benign thyroid nodule (not recorded which). Some clones in this sample may be carry-over from other donors' samples. The V gene is TRBV5-1, the J gene TRBJ1-2; D perhaps matches TRBD1 (5 bases). The sample comprised blood. CDR3 nucleotide sequence: TGCGCCAGCAGCTCTCACAACCCGGACACTACCCTTGGCTACACCTTC. Its protein is CASSSHNPDTTLGYTF.